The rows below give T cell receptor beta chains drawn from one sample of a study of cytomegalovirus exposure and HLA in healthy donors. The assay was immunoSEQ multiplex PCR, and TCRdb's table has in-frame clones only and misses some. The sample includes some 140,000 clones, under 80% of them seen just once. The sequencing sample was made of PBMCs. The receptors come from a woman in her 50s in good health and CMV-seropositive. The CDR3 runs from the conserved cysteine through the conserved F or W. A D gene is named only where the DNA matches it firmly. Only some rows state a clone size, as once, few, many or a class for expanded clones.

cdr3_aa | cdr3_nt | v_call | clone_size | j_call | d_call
CASSLGEGTGNYGYTF | TGTGCCAGCAGCTTAGGGGAGGGCACGGGGAACTATGGCTACACCTTC | TRBV7-9 | . | TRBJ1-2 | .
CASSYHSGTGDTEAFF | TGTGCCAGCAGTTACCACTCCGGGACAGGGGACACTGAAGCTTTCTTT | TRBV6-5 | . | TRBJ1-1 | TRBD1
CASRRTAGGTDTQYF | TGTGCCAGCAGGAGGACTGCGGGGGGGACAGATACGCAGTATTTT | TRBV6-1 | . | TRBJ2-3 | TRBD2
CASSVGGSGDGETQYF | TGTGCCAGCAGCGTAGGGGGTAGCGGGGACGGAGAGACCCAGTACTTC | TRBV9 | . | TRBJ2-5 | TRBD2
CAWSDGMEKLFF | TGTGCCTGGAGTGACGGTATGGAAAAACTGTTTTTT | TRBV30 | . | TRBJ1-4 | .
CASSPLSGGTDTQYF | TGTGCCAGCAGTCCCTTGAGCGGGGGCACAGATACGCAGTATTTT | TRBV6-5 | . | TRBJ2-3 | TRBD2
CAWSVLWASGGGYEQYF | TGTGCCTGGAGTGTACTTTGGGCTAGCGGGGGGGGTTACGAGCAGTACTTC | TRBV30 | . | TRBJ2-7 | TRBD2
CASSMGTAGDTQYF | TGTGCCAGTAGTATGGGCACTGCAGGAGATACGCAGTATTTT | TRBV19 | . | TRBJ2-3 | .
CASSVDGVVETQYF | TGTGCCAGCAGCGTAGATGGAGTAGTTGAGACCCAGTACTTC | TRBV9 | . | TRBJ2-5 | .
CASSAGTGGETQYF | TGTGCCAGCTCAGCCGGGACAGGCGGGGAGACCCAGTACTTC | TRBV18 | . | TRBJ2-5 | TRBD1
CSAVGQNPNTGELFF | TGCAGCGCCGTCGGACAGAATCCTAACACCGGGGAGCTGTTTTTT | TRBV29-1 | . | TRBJ2-2 | .
CASSFAGGSTDTQYF | TGCGCCAGCAGCTTCGCGGGGGGAAGCACAGATACGCAGTATTTT | TRBV5-1 | . | TRBJ2-3 | TRBD2
CASSPSEGGMGFEQYF | TGTGCCAGTAGTCCTTCGGAAGGAGGGATGGGATTCGAGCAGTACTTC | TRBV19 | . | TRBJ2-7 | .
CARASGVATDTQYF | TGTGCCAGAGCGAGCGGGGTAGCCACAGATACGCAGTATTTT | TRBV6-6 | few | TRBJ2-3 | TRBD2
CASSPYSYNEQFF | TGTGCCAGCAGTCCTTACTCCTACAATGAGCAGTTCTTC | TRBV6-5 | once | TRBJ2-1 | .
CASSGGWVRGNQPQHF | TGTGCCAGCAGTGGAGGGTGGGTGCGTGGCAATCAGCCCCAGCATTTT | TRBV6-1 | . | TRBJ1-5 | .
CASSSRAGTGDEQYF | TGTGCCAGCAGCTCTAGGGCCGGGACAGGGGATGAGCAGTACTTC | TRBV13 | few | TRBJ2-7 | TRBD1
CASSQVAGGAFF | TGCGCCAGCAGCCAAGTGGCGGGAGGGGCTTTCTTT | TRBV5-1 | . | TRBJ1-1 | .
CASRGVIDTSGRLYF | TGTGCCAGCAGGGGGGTGATAGACACTAGCGGGAGGTTGTACTTC | TRBV25-1 | few | TRBJ2-4 | TRBD2
CASSTGGTGEQYF | TGTGCCAGTAGTACAGGGGGCACCGGGGAGCAGTACTTC | TRBV19 | . | TRBJ2-7 | TRBD1
CASSEPGSDYEQYF | TGTGCCAGCAGCGAACCAGGTTCCGACTACGAGCAGTACTTC | TRBV5-6 | . | TRBJ2-7 | .
CASSLKDFNYGYTF | TGTGCCAGCAGCCTAAAAGATTTTAACTATGGCTACACCTTC | TRBV7-9 | once | TRBJ1-2 | .
CASSQVTAPETQYF | TGCGCCAGCAGCCAAGTCACAGCCCCGGAGACCCAGTACTTC | TRBV4-1 | . | TRBJ2-5 | .
CASSVTRDRGYEQYF | TGTGCCAGCAGCGTTACCCGGGACAGGGGCTACGAGCAGTACTTC | TRBV5-4 | once | TRBJ2-7 | TRBD1
CASSLVAGEHEKLFF | TGCGCCAGCAGCTTGGTGGCAGGCGAGCATGAAAAACTGTTTTTT | TRBV5-1 | . | TRBJ1-4 | .
CASSLPDGGDIQYF | TGTGCCAGCAGCTTGCCGGACGGAGGAGACATTCAGTACTTC | TRBV5-5 | once | TRBJ2-4 | .
CASSDKTGVPEAFF | TGTGCCAGCAGTGACAAGACAGGGGTCCCTGAAGCTTTCTTT | TRBV6-5 | . | TRBJ1-1 | TRBD1
CAGAGSQRAYNEQFF | TGTGCTGGGGCAGGTAGCCAAAGAGCCTACAATGAGCAGTTCTTC | TRBV30 | . | TRBJ2-1 | .
CASSSGTGTLETQYF | TGCGCCAGCAGCTCGGGGACAGGGACCCTAGAAACCCAGTACTTC | TRBV5-1 | few | TRBJ2-5 | TRBD1
CASSGTGWTGELFF | TGTGCCAGCAGTGGGACAGGGTGGACCGGGGAGCTGTTTTTT | TRBV2 | . | TRBJ2-2 | TRBD1
CASSEGDRGKNTEAFF | TGTGCCAGCAGCGAGGGGGACAGGGGAAAGAACACTGAAGCTTTCTTT | TRBV7-2 | . | TRBJ1-1 | TRBD1
CASSEGGVQAFF | TGTGCCAGCAGTGAAGGGGGGGTGCAAGCTTTCTTT | TRBV2 | . | TRBJ1-1 | .
CASSLAGQDYEQYF | TGCGCCAGCAGCTTAGCGGGACAGGATTACGAGCAGTACTTC | TRBV5-1 | . | TRBJ2-7 | .
CASSFSAGTEAFF | TGTGCCAGCAGTTTCTCGGCGGGCACTGAAGCTTTCTTT | TRBV28 | . | TRBJ1-1 | .
CASSIGRGTSGGGSLAKNSQYF | TGTGCCAGTAGTATAGGACGTGGGACTAGCGGGGGGGGATCCCTCGCCAAAAACAGTCAGTACTTC | TRBV19 | . | TRBJ2-4 | TRBD2
CASSHREETRGKLFF | TGTGCCAGCAGCCACCGGGAGGAAACACGGGGAAAACTGTTTTTT | TRBV7-8 | . | TRBJ1-4 | .
CASSIGGNNEQFF | TGTGCCAGTAGTATCGGGGGAAACAATGAGCAGTTCTTC | TRBV19 | once | TRBJ2-1 | .
CASSFYSGGLYNEQFF | TGTGCCAGCAGCTTCTATAGCGGGGGGTTATACAATGAGCAGTTCTTC | TRBV7-3 | few | TRBJ2-1 | TRBD2
CASSGVAGTSYNEQFF | TGTGCCAGCAGCGGAGTGGCCGGAACCTCCTACAATGAGCAGTTCTTC | TRBV7-2 | . | TRBJ2-1 | .
CASSVGGGFQETQYF | TGTGCCAGCAGCGTAGGAGGCGGCTTTCAAGAGACCCAGTACTTC | TRBV9 | . | TRBJ2-5 | .
CASMGGPSYEQYF | TGTGCCAGTATGGGGGGGCCCTCCTACGAGCAGTACTTC | TRBV28 | . | TRBJ2-7 | .
CSAPGGPRTDEQFF | TGCAGCGCGCCGGGGGGTCCCCGGACTGATGAGCAGTTCTTC | TRBV29-1 | . | TRBJ2-1 | TRBD2
CASSLLSRGLYEQYF | TGTGCCAGCAGCTTGCTCTCCAGGGGGTTATACGAGCAGTACTTC | TRBV5-6 | . | TRBJ2-7 | TRBD1
CASSSGLAAETQYF | TGTGCCAGCAGCTCAGGACTAGCGGCTGAGACCCAGTACTTC | TRBV7-2 | . | TRBJ2-5 | TRBD2
CASSATAGGPPSTQYF | TGTGCCAGCAGTGCCACAGCGGGGGGGCCCCCGAGTACGCAGTATTTT | TRBV2 | . | TRBJ2-3 | TRBD2
CASREGLAGGGEQFF | TGTGCCAGCAGGGAGGGACTAGCGGGGGGAGGTGAGCAGTTCTTC | TRBV2 | . | TRBJ2-1 | TRBD2
CASRAGQGANNEQYF | TGTGCCAGCAGGGCAGGACAGGGGGCGAACAACGAGCAGTACTTC | TRBV27 | few | TRBJ2-7 | TRBD1
CASSPLTGGSLNEKLFF | TGTGCCAGCAGTCCTCTGACAGGGGGCTCCCTTAATGAAAAACTGTTTTTT | TRBV28 | . | TRBJ1-4 | TRBD1
CASSVRTGDNEKLFF | TGTGCCAGTAGTGTCCGGACAGGGGATAATGAAAAACTGTTTTTT | TRBV19 | . | TRBJ1-4 | TRBD1
CASSPGRLSNQPQHF | TGTGCCAGCAGCCCGGGGAGACTTAGCAATCAGCCCCAGCATTTT | TRBV7-9 | . | TRBJ1-5 | .
CASSAVSSGNTIYF | TGTGCCAGCAGTGCCGTGAGCTCTGGAAACACCATATATTTT | TRBV6-1 | . | TRBJ1-3 | .
CASSLVETYEQYF | TGCGCCAGCAGCCTGGTGGAGACCTACGAGCAGTACTTC | TRBV5-1 | . | TRBJ2-7 | .
CASSHPGTEETQYF | TGCGCCAGCAGCCACCCCGGGACTGAAGAGACCCAGTACTTC | TRBV5-1 | . | TRBJ2-5 | .
CASTGLIASVNEQFF | TGTGCCAGCACCGGGTTGATAGCGTCTGTCAATGAGCAGTTCTTC | TRBV2 | . | TRBJ2-1 | .
CASRGAGRNEQFF | TGTGCCAGCAGAGGGGCGGGACGGAATGAGCAGTTCTTC | TRBV7-2 | . | TRBJ2-1 | .
CASSPSGTDTEAFF | TGTGCCAGCAGCCCCTCCGGGACAGACACTGAAGCTTTCTTT | TRBV9 | . | TRBJ1-1 | TRBD1
CASSQGLALHEQYF | TGTGCCAGCAGCCAGGGGCTAGCTCTCCACGAGCAGTACTTC | TRBV27 | . | TRBJ2-7 | .